The following is a T cell receptor (beta chain) sequence with its context. This sample is part of a study of cytomegalovirus exposure and HLA in healthy donors. In the study overall: An earlier analysis found under 130 million unique TCR beta sequences from about 190 million T cells.

This CDR3 spans 15 amino acids. Germline trimming cut 4 bases from V and 0 bases from J; bases unmatched to any gene: 3. The V gene's germline CDR1 is SGHDT and CDR2 YYEEEE. The PCR had 60 Vbeta and 13 Jbeta primers. The repertoire was sequenced with immunoSEQ multiplex PCR; TCRdb's copy has only in-frame clones and lacks some. The table records around 40,000 clones, approximately 75% of them present only once. The TCR was taken from a man aged 30 to 45 in good health and CMV-seronegative. This chain links TRBV5-6 with TRBJ1-3, with TRBD1 identical over 8 bases. Sequencing input: PBMCs. The CDR3 is CASSDRGSSGNTIYF. CDR3 nucleotides: TGTGCCAGCAGCGACAGGGGTAGCTCTGGAAACACCATATATTTT.